These 26 T cell receptor beta chains were sequenced from one sample in a study of blood T cell repertoires in COVID-19. Profiling relied on immunoSEQ multiplex PCR, and the TCRdb table lists in-frame clones only, not all of them. Seen here are 80,000 to 90,000 clones, under 85% observed once, and the top ten hold under 3.5%. Specimen: peripheral blood. The receptors shown here come from an elderly woman with COVID-19, enrolled during active disease.

The CDR3 nucleotides are TGTGCCTGGACCTCAGGGGGTCAGCCCCAGCATTTT. Protein: CAWTSGGQPQHF. This chain uses TRBV30 with TRBJ1-5, with 7 bases identical to TRBD1. V trimming: 4 bases; J trimming: 6 bases; junction bases outside the gene matches: 3. The CDR3 contains 12 residues. Germline CDR1 reads GTSNPN; CDR2 reads SVGIG (reference sequence).

This rearrangement joins TRBV10-3 to TRBJ2-1; TRBD2 aligns across 8 bases. Looked up from germline, CDR1 is ENHRY and CDR2 is SYGVKD. The CDR3 totals 12 residues. Trimming cost V 6 bases and J 8 bases; bases outside gene matches: 3. CDR3 amino acids: CAISGLAHEQFF. CDR3 DNA sequence: TGTGCCATCAGCGGACTAGCCCATGAGCAGTTCTTC.

This chain joins TRBV4-1 and TRBJ2-4; the match to TRBD2 covers 11 bases. J gave up 4 bases and V 3 bases, and 23 bases lay outside the gene matches. The CDR3 is made up of 22 amino acids. Germline V gene sequence: CDR1 MGHRA, CDR2 YSYEKL. Here the CDR3 reads CASSHPLQGASGGRFGKNIQYF. The DNA for the CDR3 is TGCGCCAGCAGCCATCCCCTCCAGGGGGCTAGCGGGGGGAGGTTCGGGAAAAACATTCAGTACTTC.

V gene TRBV29-1 combines with J gene TRBJ2-1; 10 nucleotides match TRBD1. V lost 7 bases, J lost 5 bases, and 5 bases stayed unmatched. The germline V gene has CDR1 SQVTM and CDR2 ANQGSEA. CDR3 size: 13 residues. The CDR3 loop reads CSGSGTGDNEQFF. The CDR3 bases are TGCAGCGGGTCCGGGACAGGGGACAATGAGCAGTTCTTC.

The chain joins TRBV5-4 to TRBJ2-5, with D maybe TRBD1 (6 bases). Trimming pared 5 bases from V and 3 bases from J, leaving 14 bases between. The CDR3 has 14 residues. The V gene's germline CDR1 is SGHNT and CDR2 YYREEE (reference sequence). The CDR3 protein is CASSQGHREETQYF. The CDR3 region has the DNA TGTGCCAGCAGTCAGGGACATCGGGAAGAGACCCAGTACTTC.

V usage is TRBV10-3 and J usage is TRBJ2-7, with 7 bases matching TRBD1. From germline, CDR1 is ENHRY and CDR2 SYGVKD. J lost 4 bases, V lost 7 bases, and 7 bases had no gene match. The CDR3 is 13 residues long. CDR3 in amino acids: CAIMGQPEYEQYF. CDR3 nucleotides: TGTGCCATCATGGGACAGCCGGAATACGAGCAGTACTTC.

This clone was picked up a small number of times. This chain joins TRBV5-4 and TRBJ2-5; D possibly corresponds to TRBD2 (5 bases). Trimming cost V 0 bases and J 7 bases, with 10 bases left between them. The length of the CDR3 is 13 residues. From germline, CDR1 is SGHNT and CDR2 YYREEE (reference sequence). The CDR3 DNA follows: TGTGCCAGCAGCTTGGAGCAAGAGGGGACCCAGTACTTC. Its protein is CASSLEQEGTQYF.

The chain carries TRBV11-1 and TRBJ2-1; tentatively, D is TRBD2 (5 bases). From germline, CDR1 is SGHAT and CDR2 FQDESV (reference sequence). Trimming removed 6 bases at V and 7 bases at J, with 19 bases between. This CDR3 spans 15 amino acids. CDR3 bases: TGTGCCAGCAGTTTCTTCAGCCGGGGTGGAAATGAGCAGTTCTTC. Amino acid sequence: CASSFFSRGGNEQFF.

The chain combines TRBV7-8 with TRBJ2-1, with a tentative D call TRBD2 (7 bases). The CDR3 runs 15 residues. Germline CDR1 reads SGHVS; CDR2 reads FQNEAQ. V dropped 8 bases and J dropped 1 base, with 15 bases sitting between them. The DNA for the CDR3 is TGTGCCAGCTTACGGGGGGCCGGGTCCTACAATGAGCAGTTCTTC. This translates into CASLRGAGSYNEQFF.

The chain employs TRBV18 and TRBJ2-5; D uncertain. V was pared by 1 base and J by 1 base, with 10 bases between. The germline CDR1 and CDR2 sequences are KGHSH and LQKENI. CDR3 length equals 15 residues. CDR3 in DNA: TGTGCCAGCTCACCACTTGCGGATACCCAAGAGACCCAGTACTTC. This encodes CASSPLADTQETQYF. The full variable domain, in which reference TRBV18 and TRBJ2-5 provide the parts outside the CDR3, is NAGVMQNPRHLVRRRGQEARLRCSPMKGHSHVYWYRQLPEEGLKFMVYLQKENIIDESGMPKERFSAEFPKEGPSILRIQQVVRGDSAAYFCASSPLADTQETQYFGPGTRLLVL.

The CDR3 coding sequence is TGCGCCAGCAGCTGGCAGGCCTTAACTGGAGAGACCCAGTACTTC. Encoded protein: CASSWQALTGETQYF. V is TRBV5-1 and J is TRBJ2-5; no clear D. V was pared by 3 bases and J by 4 bases, with 16 bases between. Germline V gives CDR1 SGHRS, CDR2 YFSETQ. This CDR3 spans 15 amino acids.

The chain recombines TRBV7-8 with TRBJ1-4; possibly TRBD1 for D (5 bases). Germline values: CDR1 SGHVS, CDR2 FQNEAQ. The CDR3 runs 15 residues. The V gene lost 5 bases and the J gene lost 4 bases, with 14 bases spanning the gap. This CDR3 is CASSPEGLLNEKLFF. The CDR3 coding sequence is TGTGCCAGCAGCCCAGAGGGACTTCTTAATGAAAAACTGTTTTTT.

The CDR3 bases are TGTGCCAGCAGCTTAGTCGGGGTGAGAGGCTACGAGCAGTACTTC. Its protein product is CASSLVGVRGYEQYF. V is TRBV7-8 and J is TRBJ2-7; D is perhaps TRBD2 (5 bases). V lost 1 base and J 3 bases, leaving 13 bases between the germline ends. Per germline, CDR1 SGHVS and CDR2 FQNEAQ. The CDR3 covers 15 residues.

The chain is built from TRBV7-9 and TRBJ2-5; 7 bases are a match to TRBD2. The V gene end was trimmed by 5 bases and the J gene end by 5 bases; junction bases not matched to a gene: 11. This CDR3 is built from 15 residues. Germline-derived CDR1 and CDR2 are SEHNR and FQNEAQ (reference sequence). DNA of the CDR3: TGTGCCAGCAGCCCGGGACCTATTAGCGGGGAGACCCAGTACTTC. It specifies CASSPGPISGETQYF.

This chain links TRBV29-1 with TRBJ1-1; D remains unclear. This CDR3 has 11 amino acids. Germline V CDR1 and CDR2: SQVTM, ANQGSEA. V gave up 5 bases and J gave up 8 bases, with 12 bases separating them. The CDR3: CSVSQTVEAFF. The CDR3 coding sequence is TGCAGCGTTTCACAGACCGTCGAAGCTTTCTTT.

The rearrangement links TRBV7-8 to TRBJ1-1; 8 positions agree with TRBD1. The CDR3 loop spans 13 amino acids. The junction had 6 bases not matched to a gene; V was cut back by 5 bases and J by 7 bases. Germline values: CDR1 SGHVS, CDR2 FQNEAQ. The CDR3 DNA reads as TGTGCCAGCAGCACCCAGGGGGCCAGTGAAGCTTTCTTT. This encodes CASSTQGASEAFF. Together with reference TRBV7-8 and TRBJ1-1, the CDR3 gives the full variable domain: GAGVSQSPRYKVAKRGQDVALRCDPISGHVSLFWYQQALGQGPEFLTYFQNEAQLDKSGLPSDRFFAERPEGSVSTLKIQRTQQEDSAVYLCASSTQGASEAFFGQGTRLTVV.

This clone was seen once. The chain joins TRBV28 to TRBJ2-3, with 7 positions matching TRBD1. This CDR3 region has 13 residues. In germline, CDR1 is MDHEN, CDR2 SYDVKM. The junction had 4 bases not matched to a gene; V was cut back by 8 bases and J by 2 bases. Here the CDR3 DNA reads TGTGCCAGCGGGACAGAAAACACAGATACGCAGTATTTT. This encodes CASGTENTDTQYF.

The CDR3 spells CASSQELAGNYGYTF. The DNA for the CDR3 is TGCGCCAGCAGCCAAGAGTTAGCGGGGAACTATGGCTACACCTTC. V gene TRBV4-1 combines with J gene TRBJ1-2; D is undetermined. This CDR3 is built from 15 residues. Germline V gene sequence: CDR1 MGHRA, CDR2 YSYEKL. V dropped 0 bases and J dropped 2 bases, with 10 bases sitting between them.

This chain joins TRBV27 and TRBJ2-7, with D perhaps matching TRBD1 (5 bases). This CDR3 is 13 amino acids long. Germline loops: CDR1 MNHEY, CDR2 SMNVEV (reference sequence). V was pared by 3 bases and J by 5 bases, with 11 bases between. The CDR3 nucleotides read TGTGCCAGCAGTTTGGGCAGGGAAGACGAGCAGTACTTC. This codes for CASSLGREDEQYF.

This chain connects TRBV9 to TRBJ2-6, with 8 bases lining up with TRBD1. The CDR3 consists of 18 residues. V dropped 4 bases and J dropped 0; count of bases not matched to a gene: 9. Germline CDR1 reads SGDLS; CDR2 reads YYNGEE. CDR3 nucleotides: TGTGCCAGCAGCCCAGCCGGGACAGGCAACTCTGGGGCCAACGTCCTGACTTTC. Its protein is CASSPAGTGNSGANVLTF.

The V and J genes are TRBV6-6 and TRBJ2-2, with 7 bases aligning to TRBD1. The CDR3 has 15 residues. Germline loops: CDR1 MNHNY, CDR2 SVGAGI (reference sequence). V shed 4 bases and J 4 bases; nucleotides not matched to a gene: 6. This CDR3 is CASSSRQGGTGELFF. CDR3 coding DNA: TGTGCCAGCAGTTCCCGACAGGGTGGCACCGGGGAGCTGTTTTTT.

The chain combines TRBV5-1 with TRBJ1-4, with 10 bases identical to TRBD1. CDR3 size: 15 residues. CDR1 is SGHRS, CDR2 YFSETQ, per germline. With V trimmed by 1 base and J by 8 bases, 5 bases remained unmatched. The CDR3 DNA sequence: TGCGCCAGCAGCTTGTTAGGGACAGGGGAAGAAAAACTGTTTTTT. Translating gives CASSLLGTGEEKLFF.

The V gene is TRBV7-9, the J gene TRBJ2-2; 7 bases are shared with TRBD1. V was pared by 5 bases and J by 9 bases, with 3 bases of the junction left unmatched. The CDR3 spans 12 residues. CDR1 and CDR2 (germline): SEHNR, FQNEAQ (reference sequence). CDR3 nucleotide sequence: TGTGCCAGCAGCACAGGGGTGCGGGAGCTGTTTTTT. It yields the protein CASSTGVRELFF. Full variable domain (rest looked up from reference TRBV7-9 and TRBJ2-2): DTGVSQNPRHKITKRGQNVTFRCDPISEHNRLYWYRQTLGQGPEFLTYFQNEAQLEKSRLLSDRFSAERPKGSFSTLEIQRTEQGDSAMYLCASSTGVRELFFGEGSRLTVL.

The V gene is TRBV18, the J gene TRBJ2-2; D is undetermined. Trimming removed 1 base at V and 5 bases at J, with 8 bases between. Germline CDR1 is KGHSH and CDR2 is LQKENI. The CDR3 loop spans 14 amino acids. The CDR3 here is CASSPLSDTGELFF. The DNA of the CDR3 is TGTGCCAGCTCACCACTTTCAGATACCGGGGAGCTGTTTTTT.

This sequence joins TRBV28 and TRBJ2-7; D is possibly TRBD2 (6 bases). CDR1 is MDHEN, CDR2 SYDVKM, per germline. Trimming took 8 bases from V and 6 from J, leaving 17 bases between them. This CDR3 region has 13 residues. The CDR3, as DNA: TGTGCCAGCCAACGGACGGGAGCTCTCGAGCAGTACTTC. Amino acids: CASQRTGALEQYF.

The chain carries TRBV5-4 and TRBJ1-1; no clear D gene. Per germline, CDR1 SGHNT and CDR2 YYREEE (reference sequence). The V and J ends lost 4 bases and 0 bases respectively, with 10 bases between them. The CDR3 consists of 14 residues. CDR3 in amino acids: CASSQTRMNTEAFF. CDR3 bases: TGTGCCAGCAGCCAGACAAGGATGAACACTGAAGCTTTCTTT.